The TCR beta chain under discussion was sequenced for a study of molecular identifiers for immune sequencing clone quantification. This clonotype was picked up a small number of times. The germline V gene encodes CDR1 LGHNA and CDR2 YSLEER. V was pared by 4 bases and J by 0 bases, with 16 bases between. The CDR3 runs to 18 residues. Sorted inputs of about 18,000 to 1,100,000 cells, with 10%, 30% or 50% RNA, yielded naive CD8 libraries. TCRdb re-called the PCR reads with MiXCR, one entry per CDR3 protein. The sample includes about 300,000 distinct CDR3 sequences, over 20% seen only once; the top ten take approximately 0.8%.

The sequence derives from a human donor in good health. Some libraries in this study had Jurkat cell RNA spiked in. The specimen sequenced was naive CD8+ T cells from blood, with Jurkat cell RNA spiked in. Stated subset: FACS-sorted CD8+CD4-CCR7+CD45RA+ naive T cells. V gene TRBV4-3 combines with J gene TRBJ2-6, with D hard to call. CDR3 residues: CASSPQARRTSGANVLTF. As DNA, the CDR3 is TGCGCCAGCAGCCCTCAGGCCAGGCGAACCTCTGGGGCCAACGTCCTGACTTTC.